This record concerns one T cell receptor beta chain sequence. This table comes from immunoSEQ multiplex PCR, and its TCRdb copy is limited to in-frame clones, with some not included. This table has about 250,000 clones, more than 80% appearing once. This specimen belongs to a study of blood T cell repertoires in COVID-19. The CDR3 runs 15 residues. Germline-derived CDR1 and CDR2 are LNHDA and SQIVND (reference sequence). V lost 6 bases to trimming and J lost 1 base, with 13 bases between them. What was sequenced was PBMCs or T cells enriched from blood (not recorded which). The receptor was isolated from a woman under 30 who had recovered from COVID-19. This rearrangement joins TRBV19 to TRBJ1-5, with D possibly matching TRBD1 (5 bases). Written as DNA, the CDR3 is TGTGCCAGTAGATCACAGGCCCCGAGCAATCAGCCCCAGCATTTT. Translating it yields CASRSQAPSNQPQHF.